This is a list of T cell receptor beta chains from one sample in a study of regulatory T cells in long-lasting Graves disease. Each CDR3 protein is one row after TCRdb ran MiXCR on the multiplex PCR reads. The table has some 500,000 distinct CDR3 sequences, more than 15% seen once. This sample was shared with a second study, whose subject was T cells in Graves' hyperthyroidism and ophthalmopathy.

The source material was peripheral blood mononuclear cells (PBMCs), sampled at new diagnosis, from a patient treated with antithyroid drugs. The source is a woman aged 35 to 60 with Graves disease. Each CDR3 is given with its conserved first and last residue. A D gene is named only where the DNA matches it firmly. Only part of the rows carry a size: once, few, many, or a class if the clone is expanded.

V gene,D gene,clone size,J gene,CDR3 protein,CDR3 DNA
TRBV19,.,few,TRBJ2-2,CASSHRNLRQPTGELFF,TGTGCCAGTAGTCACCGTAACCTCCGACAGCCCACCGGGGAGCTGTTTTTT
TRBV25-1,.,.,TRBJ1-2,CASSPTATSYGYTF,TGTGCCAGCAGTCCGACAGCGACTTCCTATGGCTACACCTTC
TRBV18,TRBD1,.,TRBJ1-2,CASSHDRERYTF,TGTGCCAGCTCACATGACAGGGAACGCTACACCTTC
TRBV30,.,many,TRBJ1-1,CAWKLSTVATEAFF,TGTGCCTGGAAATTGTCGACAGTCGCCACTGAAGCTTTCTTT
TRBV12-3/TRBV12-4,TRBD2,few,TRBJ2-5,CASSRGLAIQETQYF,TGTGCCAGCAGTCGTGGACTAGCAATACAAGAGACCCAGTACTTC
TRBV5-6,TRBD1,few,TRBJ2-7,CASSFSGQGIQQYF,TGTGCCAGCAGCTTCTCGGGACAGGGGATCCAGCAGTACTTC
TRBV7-2,.,many,TRBJ2-7,CASSRTLFLYEQYF,TGTGCCAGCAGCCGAACACTCTTTCTCTACGAGCAGTACTTC
TRBV27,TRBD1,many,TRBJ2-7,CASSLTGQGPYEQYF,TGTGCCAGCAGTTTAACGGGACAGGGTCCCTACGAGCAGTACTTC
TRBV19,.,few,TRBJ1-1,CASSIKGPNTEAFF,TGTGCCAGTAGTATAAAGGGGCCGAACACTGAAGCTTTCTTT
TRBV29-1,.,.,TRBJ2-7,CSVRPSGYEQYF,TGCAGCGTTCGTCCCTCGGGATACGAGCAGTACTTC
TRBV20-1,.,few,TRBJ2-5,CSARASAGPLETQYF,TGCAGTGCTAGAGCTAGCGCAGGGCCCCTAGAGACCCAGTACTTC
TRBV24-1,TRBD1,.,TRBJ2-3,CATSDTGTGVEDTQYF,TGTGCCACCAGTGATACCGGGACAGGGGTCGAGGATACGCAGTATTTT
TRBV2,TRBD1,few,TRBJ1-1,CASSDMSTGFETEAFF,TGTGCCAGCAGTGATATGTCGACAGGGTTTGAGACTGAAGCTTTCTTT
TRBV2,.,many,TRBJ1-5,CASSRQVPNQPQHF,TGTGCCAGCAGCAGACAGGTCCCCAATCAGCCCCAGCATTTT
TRBV7-2,.,few,TRBJ2-6,CASSLSGNSGANVLTF,TGTGCCAGCAGCTTATCGGGGAACTCTGGGGCCAACGTCCTGACTTTC
TRBV12-5,.,many,TRBJ1-1,CASGSGTLDEAFF,TGTGCTAGTGGATCCGGGACGCTAGATGAAGCTTTCTTT
TRBV12-3/TRBV12-4,.,few,TRBJ2-7,CASSLAQVGEQYF,TGTGCCAGCAGTTTAGCCCAAGTAGGGGAGCAGTACTTC
TRBV9,.,.,TRBJ2-1,CASSVARAGNEQFF,TGTGCCAGCAGCGTAGCTCGGGCGGGCAATGAGCAGTTCTTC
TRBV28,.,few,TRBJ2-1,CASSLGAANEQFF,TGTGCCAGCAGTTTAGGGGCCGCCAATGAGCAGTTCTTC
TRBV30,.,many,TRBJ1-5,CAWSVADNQPQHF,TGTGCCTGGAGTGTTGCAGACAATCAGCCCCAGCATTTT
TRBV12-5,TRBD1,many,TRBJ1-3,CASGFGRGQSGNTIYF,TGTGCTAGTGGTTTTGGCAGGGGGCAGTCTGGAAACACCATATATTTT
TRBV6-1,.,many,TRBJ2-3,CASSTFRDLQRTDTQYF,TGTGCCAGCAGTACATTTCGGGACTTGCAGCGCACAGATACGCAGTATTTT
TRBV10-3,TRBD1,.,TRBJ2-2,CAISRGHAGELFF,TGTGCCATCTCCAGGGGGCATGCCGGGGAGCTGTTTTTT
TRBV20-1,TRBD2,.,TRBJ2-3,CSARDRQRGYTDTQYF,TGCAGTGCTAGAGATCGCCAGCGGGGGTACACAGATACGCAGTATTTT
TRBV28,TRBD1,many,TRBJ2-7,CASSPQGATFQYEQYF,TGTGCCAGCAGCCCTCAGGGGGCCACCTTTCAATACGAGCAGTACTTC
TRBV6-1,.,.,TRBJ2-7,CASSERENYEQYF,TGTGCCAGCAGTGAGAGGGAGAACTACGAGCAGTACTTC
TRBV4-1,.,.,TRBJ1-4,CASSGRPGSSNEKLFF,TGCGCCAGCAGCGGCCGACCCGGCAGTTCTAATGAAAAACTGTTTTTT
TRBV13,TRBD1,.,TRBJ2-7,CASSFSGQGFYEQYF,TGTGCCAGCAGCTTCTCGGGACAGGGATTCTACGAGCAGTACTTC
TRBV5-1,.,.,TRBJ1-6,CASSFSGEYNSPLHF,TGCGCCAGCAGCTTTTCAGGGGAGTATAATTCACCCCTCCACTTT
TRBV7-9,.,.,TRBJ1-1,CASIPSGGPMNTEAFF,TGTGCCAGCATCCCTTCCGGGGGCCCAATGAACACTGAAGCTTTCTTT
TRBV6-1,.,.,TRBJ2-2,CASSLYPQMNTGELFF,TGTGCCAGCAGCCTATATCCACAGATGAACACCGGGGAGCTGTTTTTT
TRBV24-1,TRBD2,once,TRBJ2-2,CATSGTSATGELFF,TGTGCCACCTCCGGGACTAGTGCCACCGGGGAGCTGTTTTTT
TRBV6-1,.,many,TRBJ2-7,CASSRDPSSSYEQYF,TGTGCCAGCAGTCGAGACCCCTCGAGCTCCTACGAGCAGTACTTC
TRBV20-1,TRBD1,many,TRBJ2-7,CSARQGRREQYF,TGCAGTGCTCGACAGGGTCGGCGGGAGCAGTACTTC
TRBV30,.,.,TRBJ1-2,CAWSRFFVDGYTF,TGTGCCTGGAGCAGATTTTTTGTTGATGGCTACACCTTC
TRBV6-2/TRBV6-3,.,few,TRBJ2-2,CASSYSHSGFLSNTGELFF,TGTGCCAGCAGTTACTCTCACTCGGGCTTCCTCTCGAACACCGGGGAGCTGTTTTTT
TRBV20-1,TRBD1,.,TRBJ2-2,CSARGRGQMTGELFF,TGCAGTGCTAGAGGAAGGGGGCAAATGACCGGGGAGCTGTTTTTT